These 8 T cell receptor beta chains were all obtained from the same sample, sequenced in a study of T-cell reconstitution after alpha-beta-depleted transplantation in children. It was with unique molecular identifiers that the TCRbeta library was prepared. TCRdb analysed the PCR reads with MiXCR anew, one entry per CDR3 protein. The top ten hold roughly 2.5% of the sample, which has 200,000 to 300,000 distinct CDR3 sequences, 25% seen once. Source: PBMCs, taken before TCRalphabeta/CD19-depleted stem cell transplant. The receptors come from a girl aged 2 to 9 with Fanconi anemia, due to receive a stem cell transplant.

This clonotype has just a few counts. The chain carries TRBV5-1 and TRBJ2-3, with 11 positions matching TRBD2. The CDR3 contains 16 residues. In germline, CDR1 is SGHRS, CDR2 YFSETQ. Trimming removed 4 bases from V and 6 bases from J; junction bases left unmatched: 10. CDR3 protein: CASSGGTSGSRDTQYF. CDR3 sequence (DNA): TGCGCCAGCAGCGGTGGGACTAGCGGTTCAAGGGATACGCAGTATTTT.

The CDR3 region has the DNA TGTGCCAGCAGCCCCAGACGCGGTGGAGGGGTCAGCACAGATACGCAGTATTTT. Translating it yields CASSPRRGGGVSTDTQYF. The chain uses TRBV11-2 and TRBJ2-3, with D maybe TRBD2 (6 bases). The germline V gene has CDR1 SGHAT and CDR2 FQNNGV. The CDR3 extends over 18 amino acids. V lost 5 bases to trimming and J lost 0 bases, with 21 bases between them.

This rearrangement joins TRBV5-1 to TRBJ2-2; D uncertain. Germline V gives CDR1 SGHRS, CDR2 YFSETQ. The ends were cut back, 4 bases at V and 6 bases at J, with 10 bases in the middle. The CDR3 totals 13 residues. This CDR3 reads CASSTNWAGELFF. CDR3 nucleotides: TGCGCCAGCAGCACAAACTGGGCCGGGGAGCTGTTTTTT. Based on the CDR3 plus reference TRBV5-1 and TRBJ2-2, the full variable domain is KAGVTQTPRYLIKTRGQQVTLSCSPISGHRSVSWYQQTPGQGLQFLFEYFSETQRNKGNFPGRFSGRQFSNSRSEMNVSTLELGDSALYLCASSTNWAGELFFGEGSRLTVL.

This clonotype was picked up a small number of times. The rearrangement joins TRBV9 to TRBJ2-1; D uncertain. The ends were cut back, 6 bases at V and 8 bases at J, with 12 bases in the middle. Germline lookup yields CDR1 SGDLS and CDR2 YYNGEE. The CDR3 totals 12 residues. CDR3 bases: TGTGCCAGCAAAGATCCCCCGGATGAGCAGTTCTTC. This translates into CASKDPPDEQFF.

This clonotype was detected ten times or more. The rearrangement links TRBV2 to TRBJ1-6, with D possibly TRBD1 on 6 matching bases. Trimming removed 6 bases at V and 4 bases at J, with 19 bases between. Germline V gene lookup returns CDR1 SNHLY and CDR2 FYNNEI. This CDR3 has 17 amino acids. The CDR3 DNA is TGTGCCAGCAGCGCACAGGGACCGATCGCTTATAATTCACCCCTCCACTTT. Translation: CASSAQGPIAYNSPLHF.

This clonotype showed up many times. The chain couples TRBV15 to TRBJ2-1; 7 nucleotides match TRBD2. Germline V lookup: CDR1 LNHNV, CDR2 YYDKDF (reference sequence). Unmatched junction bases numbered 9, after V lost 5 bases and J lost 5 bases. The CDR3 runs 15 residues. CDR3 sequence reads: CATSGTIPPHNEQFF. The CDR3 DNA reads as TGTGCCACCAGCGGGACTATCCCCCCTCACAATGAGCAGTTCTTC.

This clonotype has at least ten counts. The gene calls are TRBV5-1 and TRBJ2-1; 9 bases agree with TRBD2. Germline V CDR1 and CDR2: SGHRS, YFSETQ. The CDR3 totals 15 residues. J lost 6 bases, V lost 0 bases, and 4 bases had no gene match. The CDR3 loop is CASSLVAGGGNEQFF. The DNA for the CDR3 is TGCGCCAGCAGCTTGGTGGCGGGAGGGGGCAATGAGCAGTTCTTC.

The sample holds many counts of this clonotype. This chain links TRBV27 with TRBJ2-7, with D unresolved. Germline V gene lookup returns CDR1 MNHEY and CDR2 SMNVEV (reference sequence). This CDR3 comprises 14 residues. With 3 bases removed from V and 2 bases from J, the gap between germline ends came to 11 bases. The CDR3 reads CASSLNRPTYEQYF. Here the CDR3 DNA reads TGTGCCAGCAGTTTGAACAGACCTACCTACGAGCAGTACTTC.